This T cell receptor beta chain was retrieved from a study of blood T cell repertoires in COVID-19. Clones were read by immunoSEQ multiplex PCR, and TCRdb kept only the in-frame ones, dropping some. The data hold under 200,000 clones, with 85% to 90% observed a single time. This CDR3 spans 21 amino acids. The sequenced material came from peripheral blood. The TCR comes from a woman in her 70s with acute or convalescent COVID-19. The gene calls are TRBV12-2 and TRBJ2-1; the table assigns TRBD2, which was not confirmed against the DNA. TRBV12-2 is a listed pseudogene. The CDR3 bases are TGTGCAAGTCGCTTAGCTCTTCGACTAGCGGGAGGGCCGGTCTCTAAGAGTGAGCAGTTCTTC. It codes for CASRLALRLAGGPVSKSEQFF.